This T cell receptor beta chain was identified during a study of identical twins. Healthy Caucasians alone served as donors. Whole-study results and caveats: In drawing conclusions, the study used cross-sectional statistical analysis and did not follow the same donors.

TCRdb itself ran the 5' RACE reads through MiXCR, one entry per CDR3 protein. This table has 600,000 to 850,000 distinct CDR3 sequences, 15% to 20% appearing once. The junction had 5 bases not matched to a gene; V was cut back by 3 bases and J by 5 bases. The germline V gene encodes CDR1 SGHRS and CDR2 YFSETQ. CDR3 length: 14 amino acids. As for this clonotype: Its antigen is as yet unknown.

This sample was shared with a second study, whose subject was T cells expressing NK-cell markers. Turning to that study: Researchers report these clonotypes also headed the CD3+CD56-NKG2C+ fraction in a handful of donors.

Sample: PBMCs. The genes are TRBV5-1 and TRBJ2-7; TRBD1 matches 10 bases. The origin of this receptor is a woman under 30 in good health. The CDR3 region is CASSSGQGLDEQYF. The CDR3 DNA reads TGCGCCAGCAGCTCGGGACAGGGGTTGGACGAGCAGTACTTC. Supplemented by reference TRBV5-1 and TRBJ2-7, the full variable domain reads KAGVTQTPRYLIKTRGQQVTLSCSPISGHRSVSWYQQTPGQGLQFLFEYFSETQRNKGNFPGRFSGRQFSNSRSEMNVSTLELGDSALYLCASSSGQGLDEQYFGPGTRLTVT.